The sequence of this TCR beta chain was determined in a study of blood T cells in healthy people across ages (dated by TCRdb to between 2014 and 2016). For the wider study: Template switching captured roughly one uniquely barcoded TCR beta cDNA molecule per two T cells in model experiments. Using deep sequencing normalized with unique cDNA molecular identifiers, the study measured how TCR beta repertoire diversity changes with age. The donors were divided into four age groups: young (average around 17 years), middle-aged (about 40), aged (around 59) and long-lived (roughly 86). To avoid experimental bias, donors of different ages were randomly spread across the sequencing lanes. Two additional independent replicas of 1 million unique cDNA reads from the same blood draw were analyzed for two donors (one aged 18 to 30 and one aged 80 or older).

Preparation of the library involved 5' RACE. These reads were obtained on an Illumina HiSeq 2500. A second PCR of roughly 7 to 12 cycles was run with a J-beta primer mix and a sample-barcoded 5' primer. Each TCR beta cDNA molecule received a unique molecular identifier from a template-switch 5' adaptor carrying 12 random nucleotides. Each sample yielded at least 2.5 million CDR3-containing paired-end reads. First-strand cDNA was synthesized from all RNA with the Mint cDNA synthesis kit, primed by a TRBC-specific oligonucleotide. Following uracil-DNA glycosylase treatment, all cDNA underwent a first 18-cycle PCR with the universal primers M1SS and BC2_uni_R. From the authors' description of their analysis: For normalization, 1 million high-quality reads, each with a distinct molecular identifier, were randomly selected from each sample. Instead of being binned into consensus sequences, reads with shared molecular identifiers were discarded. MiTCR, with a Q25 quality threshold and the strictest error-elimination algorithm, was used for CDR3 identification, clonotype clustering and error correction. A nonparametric unseen species model with Euler transformation was used to estimate lower-bound total TCR beta diversity. Starting from the raw public reads, TCRdb applied fastp trimming at Q25, assembled clones with MiXCR and retained in-frame beta chains. Records with the same CDR3 protein are collapsed into one entry carrying the most frequent genes and DNA. TCRdb's processing, not the study's, gives the V and J calls here. The sample contains 600,000 or so distinct CDR3 sequences, approximately 30% of them found a single time. The ten largest clones take up about a sixth of the sample.

What the study reported, not specific to this receptor: Observed TCR beta diversity per million T cells fell roughly linearly with age, and a significant reduction was already apparent by age about 43. Observed TCR beta diversity correlated strongly with the percentage of naive T cells measured by flow cytometry. Donor CMV infection status was unknown, potentially confounding age-related changes in expanded clonotypes. Since profiling was done on bulk unsorted PBMCs, naive and antigen-experienced compartments could not be conclusively compared. The long-lived group showed more naive CD4+ T cells, fewer expanded clones and increased TCR diversity than the aged group, suggesting age selection. Estimates of total diversity from one million sequenced T cells were regarded as lower bounds and underestimates.

A note on this clonotype: The antigen it binds to is not known. No much larger clone exists at a distance of one base, and base qualities are not known.

Systemically healthy Caucasian individuals from Russia, 39 in total and aged about 6 to 100 years, were included as donors. About 9.8 milliliters of peripheral blood were drawn from each donor into EDTA-treated Vacutainer tubes. Ficoll-Paque density-gradient centrifugation was used to isolate PBMCs, with at least 7 million per sample. Total RNA, at least 6 micrograms per sample, was extracted from PBMCs with Trizol reagent. For every donor, an aliquot of PBMCs went through flow cytometry to measure the percentages of naive CD45RAhigh/CD27high T cells. The TCR was taken from a woman aged 80 or over in good health. The sequenced material came from blood.

The base sequence is TGTGCCAGCAGTCGGGTAGCTAATGAAAAACTGTTTTTT. Its coded protein is CASSRVANEKLFF. The sequence joins TRBV27 to TRBJ1-4, with the D segment identity uncertain. Taken from the germline V gene (reference sequence), the CDR1 and CDR2 loops are MNHEY and SMNVEV. Trimming takes 5 bases from V and 3 bases from J, and the germline ends sit 7 bases apart. Including cysteine and phenylalanine, the CDR3 has 13 amino acids. The sequence is cut down to CDR3 DNA, 39 bases in frame from base 1. Full variable domain (CDR3 extended with the reference TRBV27 and TRBJ1-4 proteins): EAQVTQNPRYLITVTGKKLTVTCSQNMNHEYMSWYRQDPGLGLRQIYYSMNVEVTDKGDVPEGYKVSRKEKRNFPLILESPSPNQTSLYFCASSRVANEKLFFGSGTQLSVL.